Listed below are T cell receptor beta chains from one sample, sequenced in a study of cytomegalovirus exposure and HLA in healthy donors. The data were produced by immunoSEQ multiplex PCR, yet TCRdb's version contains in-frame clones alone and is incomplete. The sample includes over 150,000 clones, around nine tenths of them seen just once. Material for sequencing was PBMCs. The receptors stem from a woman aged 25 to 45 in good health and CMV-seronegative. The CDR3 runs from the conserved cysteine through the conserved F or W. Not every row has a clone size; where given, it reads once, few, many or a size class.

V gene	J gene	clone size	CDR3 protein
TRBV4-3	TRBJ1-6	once	CASSPATGGNSPLHF
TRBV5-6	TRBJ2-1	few	CASSSALSREGKSYNEQFF
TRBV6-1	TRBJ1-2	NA	CASSEDRGKSYGYTF
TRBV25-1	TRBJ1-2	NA	CASRSGAGGYTF
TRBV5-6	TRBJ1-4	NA	CASSRTGGADEKLFF
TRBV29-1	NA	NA	CSVEPSGSYYEQYF
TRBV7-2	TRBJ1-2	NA	CASSSPGNYGYTF
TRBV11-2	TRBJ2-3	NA	CASAPHGGATDTQYF
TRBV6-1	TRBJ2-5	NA	CASSATLQETQYF
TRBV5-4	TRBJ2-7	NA	CASSLEGARYEQYF
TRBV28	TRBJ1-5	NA	CASGQGNQPQHF
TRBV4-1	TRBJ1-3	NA	CASSREDRGGNTIYF
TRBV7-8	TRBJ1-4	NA	CASSLTRTATNEKLFF
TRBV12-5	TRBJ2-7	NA	CASGLVLGTAPGEQYF
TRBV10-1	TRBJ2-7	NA	CASSESSGRVEQYF
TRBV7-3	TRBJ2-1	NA	CASSLEGTVSSNEQFF
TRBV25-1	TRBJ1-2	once	CASSDWASNYGYTF
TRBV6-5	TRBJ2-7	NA	CASSSDHLYEQYF
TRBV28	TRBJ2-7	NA	CASSTRLGPSLRREQYF
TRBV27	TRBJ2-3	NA	CASSPLAGGGTDTQYF
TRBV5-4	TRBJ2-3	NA	CASTMRASGSTDTQYF
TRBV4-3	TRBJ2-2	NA	CASSQVTGTGELFF